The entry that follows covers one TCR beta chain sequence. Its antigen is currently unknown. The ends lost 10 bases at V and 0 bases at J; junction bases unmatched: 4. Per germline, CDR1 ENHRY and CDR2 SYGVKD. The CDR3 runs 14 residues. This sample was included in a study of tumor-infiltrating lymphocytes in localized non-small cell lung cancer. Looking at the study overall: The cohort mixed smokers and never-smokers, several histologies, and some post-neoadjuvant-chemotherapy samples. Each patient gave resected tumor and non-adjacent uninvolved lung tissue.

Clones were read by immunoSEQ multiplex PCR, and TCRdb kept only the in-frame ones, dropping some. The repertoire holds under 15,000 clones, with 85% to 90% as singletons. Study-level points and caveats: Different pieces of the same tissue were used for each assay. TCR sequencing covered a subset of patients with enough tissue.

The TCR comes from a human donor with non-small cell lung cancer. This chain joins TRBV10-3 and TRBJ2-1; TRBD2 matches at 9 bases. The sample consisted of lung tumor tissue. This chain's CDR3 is CATLSGSSYNEQFF. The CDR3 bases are TGTGCCACTCTTAGCGGGAGCTCCTACAATGAGCAGTTCTTC.